The 8 T cell receptor beta chains below all came from one sample that was sequenced in a study of early T cells in non-severe SARS-CoV-2 infection. TCRdb fed the 5' RACE reads into MiXCR, producing one record per CDR3 protein. Seen here are 30,000 or so distinct CDR3 sequences, over 6.5% observed once, and the top ten hold 30% to 45%. Sequencing input: whole blood. Source of these receptors: an adult who was a healthcare worker with PCR-confirmed SARS-CoV-2 infection or an uninfected control (not recorded which).

This clonotype was observed a handful of times. This rearrangement joins TRBV3-1 to TRBJ1-2, with D possibly being TRBD1 (5 bases). CDR1 is LGHDT, CDR2 YNNKEL, per germline (reference sequence). This CDR3 is built from 12 residues. V lost 1 base to trimming and J lost 8 bases, with 8 bases between them. In DNA, the CDR3 is TGTGCCAGCAGCCAAGTGGGGGTCGGCTACACCTTC. As protein: CASSQVGVGYTF.

Judged by abundance, this clonotype is medium-sized (0.01 to 0.1%). This chain connects TRBV28 to TRBJ2-1, with D possibly TRBD2 on 5 matching bases. The germline gives CDR1 MDHEN, CDR2 SYDVKM. The CDR3 is made up of 14 amino acids. V dropped 3 bases and J dropped 9 bases, with 15 bases sitting between them. CDR3 residues: CASSFGGYGGEQFF. CDR3 bases: TGTGCCAGCAGTTTCGGCGGGTATGGAGGTGAGCAGTTCTTC.

This clonotype was seen ten or more times. The gene calls are TRBV20-1 and TRBJ1-5; possibly TRBD1 for D (6 bases). Germline CDR1 is DFQATT and CDR2 is SNEGSKA (reference sequence). V lost 2 bases and J lost 4, with 15 bases in between. The CDR3 covers 15 residues. CDR3 nucleotides: TGCAGTGCTAGACAATGGGGCCAGGGGAATCAGCCCCAGCATTTT. Protein: CSARQWGQGNQPQHF.

In its sample, this clonotype was seen many times. J is TRBJ2-7 and V is TRBV11-2; possibly TRBD2 for D (5 bases). Deletions cut 5 bases from V and 3 bases from J, with 14 bases between. The germline gives CDR1 SGHAT, CDR2 FQNNGV. The CDR3 is 14 residues long. The DNA for the CDR3 is TGTGCCAGCAGCCTATCTACTAGGGTCTACGAGCAGTACTTC. The encoded protein is CASSLSTRVYEQYF.

On this clonotype itself: This may come from a read error, since a much larger clone is one base off. The V and J genes are TRBV11-2 and TRBJ2-1; weak D call: TRBD1 (6 bases). The J call may be wrong; the DNA end is better matched by TRBJ2-7. The CDR3 loop spans 14 amino acids. Per germline, CDR1 SGHAT and CDR2 FQNNGV. CDR3 region: CASSLNTGIGEQYF. The CDR3 DNA is TGTGCCAGCAGCTTAAACACAGGGATCGGTGAGCAGTACTTC.

This clonotype was seen repeatedly, ten times or more. CDR3 nucleotide sequence: TGCGCCAGCAGCCAGGGGACAGGGGGCCTCTATGGCTACACCTTC. Amino acids: CASSQGTGGLYGYTF. V usage is TRBV4-3 and J usage is TRBJ1-2; the match to TRBD1 covers 12 bases. J was trimmed by 4 bases and V by 3 bases; bases with no gene match: 3. The CDR3 is made up of 15 amino acids. Germline V CDR1 and CDR2: LGHNA, YSLEER.

This clonotype has ten or more counts. This sequence joins TRBV20-1 and TRBJ2-7, with D possibly called TRBD1 or TRBD2 (5 bases each). The CDR3 consists of 16 residues. Trimming pared 0 bases from V and 3 bases from J, leaving 18 bases between. Germline V lookup: CDR1 DFQATT, CDR2 SNEGSKA (reference sequence). DNA of the CDR3: TGCAGTGCTAGAGATCCCTCGGAAACAGGAGGCTACGAGCAGTACTTC. Protein product: CSARDPSETGGYEQYF.

This clonotype was picked up many times. The chain uses TRBV7-3 and TRBJ2-3, with 10 bases that match TRBD1. The CDR3 sequence is 14 residues long. V lost 5 bases, J lost 6 bases, and 5 bases stayed unmatched. Germline values: CDR1 SGHTA, CDR2 FQGTGA. CDR3 loop: CASSRDRGGDTQYF. The CDR3 DNA reads as TGTGCCAGCAGCCGGGACAGGGGTGGGGATACGCAGTATTTT. The complete variable domain, with remaining parts taken from reference TRBV7-3 and TRBJ2-3, reads GAGVSQTPSNKVTEKGKYVELRCDPISGHTALYWYRQSLGQGPEFLIYFQGTGAADDSGLPNDRFFAVRPEGSVSTLKIQRTERGDSAVYLCASSRDRGGDTQYFGPGTRLTVL.